The rows below give T cell receptor beta chains drawn from one sample of a study of control samples from healthy donors and cancer patients. The table came from immunoSEQ multiplex PCR; TCRdb's copy has only in-frame clones and leaves some out. In the table there are 90,000 or so clones, around 90% of which are singletons. Sequenced: blood. The receptors originated from a woman aged 55-70 years in good health. Each CDR3 is given with its conserved first and last residue. Each record gives: CDR3 protein, CDR3 DNA, D gene, V gene, clone size, J gene. A D gene is named only where the DNA matches it firmly. Clone size is not always given. Where it is, it says once, few, many or a class for expanded clones.

CASSRGAYNEQFF,TGTGCCAGCAGCCGGGGGGCCTACAATGAGCAGTTCTTC,TRBD2,TRBV9,.,TRBJ2-1
CASRNNAGLGETQYF,TGTGCCAGCAGAAACAACGCAGGGCTCGGGGAGACCCAGTACTTC,.,TRBV6-5,.,TRBJ2-5
CASSFDRGGMTF,TGTGCCAGCAGTTTCGACAGGGGAGGGATGACCTTC,TRBD1,TRBV12-3/TRBV12-4,.,TRBJ1-2
CASSPQPPGLLLTNRYNEQFF,TGTGCCAGCAGTCCCCAACCCCCGGGACTCCTACTCACTAACCGCTACAATGAGCAGTTCTTC,.,TRBV28,.,TRBJ2-1
CSASMRGANTGELFF,TGCAGTGCTAGTATGCGGGGGGCGAACACCGGGGAGCTGTTTTTT,TRBD2,TRBV20-1,.,TRBJ2-2
CASSPLSRRTGTYGYTF,TGTGCCAGCTCACCACTCTCCCGAAGGACAGGGACCTATGGCTACACCTTC,TRBD1,TRBV18,.,TRBJ1-2
CASSLDGTDTQYF,TGTGCCAGCAGCTTAGACGGCACAGATACGCAGTATTTT,.,TRBV7-2,few,TRBJ2-3
CSVERDRGETQYF,TGCAGCGTTGAAAGGGACAGGGGGGAGACCCAGTACTTC,TRBD1,TRBV29-1,.,TRBJ2-5
CASSLSGFYGYTF,TGTGCCAGCAGCTTATCAGGGTTCTATGGCTACACCTTC,.,TRBV7-9,.,TRBJ1-2
CASSLASGGAGRFF,TGTGCCAGCAGCTTAGCTAGCGGGGGGGCCGGGCGGTTCTTC,TRBD2,TRBV7-9,.,TRBJ2-1
CASSVEVATDTQYF,TGTGCCAGCAGCGTAGAGGTAGCAACAGATACGCAGTATTTT,.,TRBV9,.,TRBJ2-3
CASRTRPGQGYNEQFF,TGCGCCAGCCGCACCCGACCGGGACAGGGTTACAATGAGCAGTTCTTC,TRBD1,TRBV5-1,few,TRBJ2-1
CASSSGQGGRNTIYF,TGTGCCAGCAGCTCCGGACAGGGAGGGCGAAACACCATATATTTT,TRBD1,TRBV7-2,.,TRBJ1-3
CASSSGTLTYEQYF,TGTGCCAGCAGTTCCGGGACTCTGACCTACGAGCAGTACTTC,.,TRBV28,.,TRBJ2-7
CASSDKKLAGITDTQYF,TGTGCCAGCAGCGATAAGAAACTAGCGGGAATCACAGATACGCAGTATTTT,TRBD2,TRBV9,.,TRBJ2-3
CASSLASGQRNSPLHF,TGTGCCAGCAGCTTGGCCTCGGGACAGAGAAATTCACCCCTCCACTTT,TRBD1,TRBV5-6,.,TRBJ1-6
CASRPQGPNTGELFF,TGTGCCAGCAGACCACAGGGGCCCAACACCGGGGAGCTGTTTTTT,TRBD1,TRBV28,.,TRBJ2-2
CASSRDSNQPQHF,TGTGCCAGCAGTCGGGATAGCAATCAGCCCCAGCATTTT,.,TRBV27,once,TRBJ1-5